This T cell receptor (beta chain) stems from a study of cytomegalovirus exposure and HLA in healthy donors. V shed 7 bases, J shed 1 base, and the junction held 7 bases outside the gene matches. CDR1 SNHLY and CDR2 FYNNEI come from the germline V gene. The CDR3 is 15 residues long. The PCR made use of 60 Vbeta and 13 Jbeta primers. Method: immunoSEQ multiplex PCR; TCRdb's copy keeps in-frame clones and lacks some. The sample contains about 90,000 clones, approximately 64% of which appear only once. The chain combines TRBV2 with TRBJ1-3; 7 nucleotides align to TRBD1. The receptor's source is a woman in her 50s in good health and CMV-seropositive. Sequencing used PBMCs. The CDR3 protein is CASKEGALSGNTIYF. CDR3 in DNA: TGTGCCAGCAAGGAGGGGGCGCTTTCTGGAAACACCATATATTTT.